The subject of this entry is one T cell receptor (beta chain). Its antigen is currently unknown. The PCR was carried out with 60 Vbeta primers and 13 Jbeta primers. TCRdb's table, derived via immunoSEQ multiplex PCR, lists solely in-frame clones and lacks some. The sample data list 75,000 to 95,000 clones. This sample was included in a study of cytomegalovirus exposure and HLA in healthy donors. Study at large: Clustering assigned about 76% of the approximately 400 genotyped donors to the Caucasian-associated ancestry cluster. General study findings and limits: CMV serostatus was the sole immune exposure information available. Most likely, a cluster of highly shared sequence variants arose as a sequencing artifact. A link between a missense DCLRE1C variant and TCR beta V- and J-gene trimming emerged from a later analysis.

Germline CDR1 is SNHLY and CDR2 is FYNNEI. The CDR3 runs to 11 residues. V was pared by 8 bases and J by 6 bases, with 8 bases between. The chain uses TRBV2 and TRBJ2-1; D may be TRBD2 (5 bases). Material: PBMCs. The TCR originated in a woman aged 55-70 years in good health and CMV-seronegative. CDR3 sequence reads: CASETSNEQFF. The CDR3 DNA is TGTGCCAGCGAAACTAGCAATGAGCAGTTCTTC.